This paragraph covers one T cell receptor (beta chain) sequence. The data belong to a study of shared clonotypes between healthy human individuals. Study-level information: Each donor contributed plates that comprised three CD4 naive, three CD4 memory, two CD8 naive and one CD8 memory.

V lost 9 bases and J lost 7, with 19 bases in between. The CDR3 contains 14 residues. CDR1 is LNHDA, CDR2 SQIVND, per germline (reference sequence). Each subset's genomic DNA was shared equally among a number of immunoSEQ plates. Libraries were prepared by immunoSEQ multiplex PCR; TCRdb keeps only in-frame clonotypes and omits some of them. The data show over a million clones, over 95% seen once. The sequencing sample was made of naive CD4+ T cells sorted from blood. Subset of the sample: CD45RA+ positively selected. The chain recombines TRBV19 with TRBJ2-1; perhaps TRBD2 as D (6 bases). The sequence was collected from a man under 40 in good health. CDR3 protein: CASGGPWGLNEQFF. For the CDR3, the DNA is TGTGCCAGCGGGGGTCCCTGGGGGTTAAATGAGCAGTTCTTC.